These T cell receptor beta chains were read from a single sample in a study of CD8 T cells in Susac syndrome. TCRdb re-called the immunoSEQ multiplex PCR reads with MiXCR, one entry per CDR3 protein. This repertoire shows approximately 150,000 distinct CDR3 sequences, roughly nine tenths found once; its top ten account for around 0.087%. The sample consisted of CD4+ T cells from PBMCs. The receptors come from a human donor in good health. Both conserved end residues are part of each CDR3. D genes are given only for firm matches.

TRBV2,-,CASSEGSYGYTF
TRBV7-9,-,CASSFSGAGESSPLHF
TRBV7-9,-,CASSLAGTPYEQYF
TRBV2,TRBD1,CASSAQGQINQPQHF
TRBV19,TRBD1,CASSIGPLTGREQYF
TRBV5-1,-,CASSLWTVDTEAFF
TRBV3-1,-,CASSQGRIAAAAGQYF
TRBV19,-,CASARPALNTEAFF
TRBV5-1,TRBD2,CASSLATSGTYEQYF
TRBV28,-,CASSLRDNNRIAEAFF
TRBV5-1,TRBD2,CASRGIGRSSTGELFF
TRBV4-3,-,CASSQHAAPNTGELFF
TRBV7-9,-,CASSSVRASGETQYF
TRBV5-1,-,CASSFQGNTEAFF
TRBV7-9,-,CASSPEVQETQYF
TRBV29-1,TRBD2,CSVATSGGGDTQYF
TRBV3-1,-,CASSPSRAYNEQFF
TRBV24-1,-,CATSDLFNTDTQYF
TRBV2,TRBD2,CASTPLGDYDNEQFF
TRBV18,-,CASSPRETAQYF
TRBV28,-,CASKRTGWDRVSMNTEAFF
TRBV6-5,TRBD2,CASSYTSGRGYNEQFF
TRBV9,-,CASSSRRVTAQETQYF
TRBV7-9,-,CASSSENGDTEAFF
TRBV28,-,CASSRGGGPDTQYF
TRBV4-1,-,CASSWGWDTEAFF
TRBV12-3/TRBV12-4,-,CASSRPRELSYEQYF